This TCR beta chain was found in a study of T cells in Graves' hyperthyroidism and ophthalmopathy. Amplification of TCR beta CDR3 regions was performed using RNA transcripts as template. The HTBI primer set was used in a first-round RT-PCR of the TCR CDR3. TCRdb independently ran MiXCR on the multiplex PCR reads; one entry per CDR3 protein. This sample has 400,000 to 500,000 distinct CDR3 sequences, with roughly 14% found just once. Sequenced: blood. The source is a young man with Graves' ophthalmopathy.

CDR3 coding DNA: TGTGCCAGCAGTTACTCTGAGTTATACACAGATACGCAGTATTTT. It yields the protein CASSYSELYTDTQYF. The V call is TRBV6-5, the J call TRBJ2-3; D is unclear. The CDR3 totals 15 residues. The V end lost 0 bases, the J end lost 2 bases, and 9 bases lay between the germline ends. CDR1 is MNHEY, CDR2 SVGAGI, per germline.